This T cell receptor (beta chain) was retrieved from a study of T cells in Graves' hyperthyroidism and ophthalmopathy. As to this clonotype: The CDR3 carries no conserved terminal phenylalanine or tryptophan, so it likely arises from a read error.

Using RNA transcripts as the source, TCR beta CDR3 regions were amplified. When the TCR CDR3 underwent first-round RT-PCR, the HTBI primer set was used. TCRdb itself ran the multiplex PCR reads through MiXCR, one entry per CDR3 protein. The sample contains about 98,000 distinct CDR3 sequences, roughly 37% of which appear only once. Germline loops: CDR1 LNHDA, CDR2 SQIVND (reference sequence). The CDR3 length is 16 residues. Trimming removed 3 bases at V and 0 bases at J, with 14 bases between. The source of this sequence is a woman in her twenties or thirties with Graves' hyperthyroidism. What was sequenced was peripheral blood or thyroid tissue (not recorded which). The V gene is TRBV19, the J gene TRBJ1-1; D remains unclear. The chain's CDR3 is CASSIWQATMNTEAFL. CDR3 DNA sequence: TGTGCCAGTAGTATTTGGCAGGCCACCATGAACACTGAAGCTTTCCTT.